This T cell receptor beta chain was captured by sequencing in a study of control samples from healthy donors and cancer patients. Using immunoSEQ multiplex PCR, the repertoire was profiled, and TCRdb retains in-frame clones only, with some absent. The table has approximately 230,000 clones, roughly four fifths seen once. CDR1 and CDR2 (germline): LGHDT, YNNKEL (reference sequence). The CDR3 contains 16 residues. Deletions cut 0 bases from V and 3 bases from J, with 12 bases between. The chain combines TRBV3-1 (or the pseudogene TRBV3-2) with TRBJ2-1; D remains unclear. The source material was PBMCs. The sequence was collected from a woman aged 55-69 years with lung cancer. The CDR3 protein is CASSQDVGPGYNEQFF. In DNA form, the CDR3 reads TGTGCCAGCAGCCAAGATGTAGGGCCTGGCTACAATGAGCAGTTCTTC.